The clone carrying this T cell receptor (beta chain) was seen ten or more times. The antigen is unknown. The record originates from a study of T cells in Graves' hyperthyroidism and ophthalmopathy. Overall study findings and caveats: In blood, most of the thyroid clonotypes expanded above 0.001 were also present.

Losses at the gene ends were 6 bases for V and 4 bases for J; bases not matched to a gene: 9. This CDR3 spans 15 amino acids. Amplification targeted TCR beta CDR3 regions from RNA transcripts. First-round RT-PCR of the TCR CDR3 relied on the HTBI primer set. TCRdb passed the multiplex PCR reads through MiXCR, listing each CDR3 protein once. This sample carries about 290,000 distinct CDR3 sequences, 12% to 15% of them seen once, and the ten largest clones take 7.9%. Stable disease denoted Graves' hyperthyroidism without ophthalmopathy progression within 18 months. Diagnoses rested on clinical symptoms, serum thyroxine and TRAb, thyroid ultrasound and orbital computed tomography. Isolation of PBMCs was performed on about 9.9 ml fresh peripheral blood.

The chain has TRBV12-3 or TRBV12-4 and TRBJ2-7; 10 nucleotides agree with TRBD2. The sample taken for sequencing was blood. The clonotype comes from a middle-aged woman with Graves' hyperthyroidism. The CDR3 nucleotides read TGTGCCAGCAGACCTAGCGGGGGTGCCTCTTACGAGCAGTACTTC. Protein: CASRPSGGASYEQYF.